This entry concerns a single T cell receptor (beta chain). The data are from a study of blood T cell repertoires in COVID-19. Study as a whole: The United States, Italy and Spain supplied acute and convalescent COVID-19 samples. Sample material is recorded as cDNA or gDNA derived from T cells, B-cell-depleted T cells, or PBMCs.

CDR3 length equals 15 residues. V shed 4 bases and J shed 3 bases, with 16 bases lying between them. Germline CDR1 is SEHNR and CDR2 is FQNEAQ (reference sequence). Methods used by the authors: Using reference gene primer amplification, nucleated cell counts were estimated. Data came from immunoSEQ multiplex PCR; TCRdb stores just in-frame clones and leaves some out. D and trimming come from the DNA, and the V and J calls and clone size come from that table. Among around 220,000 clones, around 82% were seen once, and the ten largest hold about 5.3%. The origin of this receptor is a woman older than 75 with active or convalescent COVID-19. The specimen was peripheral blood. The chain combines TRBV7-9 with TRBJ2-7, with unresolved D. The CDR3 protein is CASSSRGTTVYEQYF. The CDR3 nucleotides read TGTGCCAGCAGCTCCCGCGGAACAACGGTCTACGAGCAGTACTTC.